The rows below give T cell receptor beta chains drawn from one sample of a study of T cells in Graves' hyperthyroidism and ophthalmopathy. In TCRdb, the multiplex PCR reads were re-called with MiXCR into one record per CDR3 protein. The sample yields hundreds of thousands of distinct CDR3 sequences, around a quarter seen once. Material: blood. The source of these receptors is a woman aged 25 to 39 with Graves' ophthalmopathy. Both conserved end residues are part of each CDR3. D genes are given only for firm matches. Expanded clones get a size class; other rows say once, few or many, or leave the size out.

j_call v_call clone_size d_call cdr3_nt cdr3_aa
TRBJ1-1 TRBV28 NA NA TGTGCCAGCAGTCTCACCGCGGGAATGAACACTGAAGCTTTCTTT CASSLTAGMNTEAFF
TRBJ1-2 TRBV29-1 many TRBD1 TGCAGCGTTGAATTCAGGGTCTCACGGGACAGTAACTATGGCTACACCTTC CSVEFRVSRDSNYGYTF
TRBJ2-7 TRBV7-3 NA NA TGTGCCAGCAGCTTCTACGAGGAGGGCGAGCAGTACTTC CASSFYEEGEQYF
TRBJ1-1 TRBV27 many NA TGTGCCAGCAGTTTAAGTTGGGCGACTGAAGCTTTCTTT CASSLSWATEAFF
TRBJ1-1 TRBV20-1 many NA TGCAGTGCTAGTAGGGCAGAAACCATGAACACTGAAGCTTTCTTT CSASRAETMNTEAFF
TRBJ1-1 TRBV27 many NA TGTGCCAGCAGTTCCGTACCCCCGAGGGACACTGAAGCTTTCTTT CASSSVPPRDTEAFF
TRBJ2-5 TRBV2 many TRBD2 TGTGCCAGCAGTGCACTAGCGGGGGGTCAAGAGACCCAGTACTTC CASSALAGGQETQYF
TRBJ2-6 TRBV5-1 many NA TGCGCCAGCAGCCACTACCCCGGGGGCTCTGGGGCCAACGTCCTGACTTTC CASSHYPGGSGANVLTF
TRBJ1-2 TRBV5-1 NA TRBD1 TGCGCCAGCAGGATCTGGGACAGGCAAGCTAACTATGGCTACACCTTC CASRIWDRQANYGYTF
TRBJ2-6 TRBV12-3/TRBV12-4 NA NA TGTGCCAGCAGTTTATGGAGCTCTGGGGCCAACGTCCTGACTTTC CASSLWSSGANVLTF
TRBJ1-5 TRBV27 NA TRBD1 TGTGCCAGCAGTTCCGGGACAGGTTCGGATCAGCCCCAGCATTTT CASSSGTGSDQPQHF
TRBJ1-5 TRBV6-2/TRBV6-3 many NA TGTGCCAGCTCTGTACAGTTCAATCAGCCCCAGCATTTT CASSVQFNQPQHF
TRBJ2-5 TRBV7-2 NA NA TGTGCCAGCAGCTTTCCGAGTTGGGAAATTCAAGAGACCCAGTACTTC CASSFPSWEIQETQYF
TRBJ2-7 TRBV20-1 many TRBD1 TGCAGTGCTAGACCTGCGACAGGGGGCTACGAGCAGTACTTC CSARPATGGYEQYF
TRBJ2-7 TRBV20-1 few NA TGCAGTGCTAGAGATCTCGAGGTAAACTTCTACGAGCAGTACTTC CSARDLEVNFYEQYF
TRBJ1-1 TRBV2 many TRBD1 TGTGCCAGCGGTGAGCGCAGGGGGACTGAAGCTTTCTTT CASGERRGTEAFF
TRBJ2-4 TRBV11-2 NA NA TGTGCCAGCAGTCTGGGGGGCAGGGTTGAAAACATTCAGTACTTC CASSLGGRVENIQYF
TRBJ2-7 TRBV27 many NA TGTGCCAGCAGTGTACGGGACACCCTTACCTCCTACGAGCAGTACTTC CASSVRDTLTSYEQYF
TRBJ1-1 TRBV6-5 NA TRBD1 TGTGCCAGCAGTTACGGGACAGCCCCTGAAGCTTTCTTT CASSYGTAPEAFF
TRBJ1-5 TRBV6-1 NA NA TGTGCCAGCAGTGGGAGGGAGGGGACCGGCGGTCAGCCCCAGCATTTT CASSGREGTGGQPQHF
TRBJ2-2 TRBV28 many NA TGTGCCAGCAGCCCCCGGGGGCACTCGAACACCGGGGAGCTGTTTTTT CASSPRGHSNTGELFF
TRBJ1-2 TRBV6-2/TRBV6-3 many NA TGTGCCAGCAGACCTACGAGACAGGCCAACTATGGCTACACCTTC CASRPTRQANYGYTF
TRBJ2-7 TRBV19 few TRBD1 TGTGCCAGTAGTACCCCGGGACAGGGGGACGAGCAGTACTTC CASSTPGQGDEQYF
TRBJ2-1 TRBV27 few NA TGTGCCAGCAGTTTAAGGCCAGGGTCGGCGGATGAGCAGTTCTTC CASSLRPGSADEQFF
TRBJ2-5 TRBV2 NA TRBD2 TGTGCCAGCACCCGGACGGGAGGGGACGAGACCCAGTACTTC CASTRTGGDETQYF
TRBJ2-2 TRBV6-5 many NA TGTGCCAGCAGTTCAGGGGGGGACACCGGGGAGCTGTTTTTT CASSSGGDTGELFF
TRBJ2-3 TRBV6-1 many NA TGTGCCAGCAGTGAAAGGGGAGGGGGCTCAGATACGCAGTATTTT CASSERGGGSDTQYF
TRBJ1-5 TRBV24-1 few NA TGTGCCACCAGTGGAGGCTCAGGGTCCAATCAGCCCCAGCATTTT CATSGGSGSNQPQHF
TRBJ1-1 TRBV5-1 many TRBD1 TGCGCCAGCAGCTGGGGGGACAGCAACACTGAAGCTTTCTTT CASSWGDSNTEAFF
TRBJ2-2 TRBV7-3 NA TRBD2 TGTGCCAGCAGCTTAACATCCCAGCGGGAGGGCACCGGGGATCTGTTTTTT CASSLTSQREGTGDLFF
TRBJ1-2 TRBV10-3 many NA TGTGCCATCAGTGAGTCTGGGATTAACTATGGCTACACCTTC CAISESGINYGYTF
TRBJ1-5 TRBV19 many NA TGTGCCAGTAGTGATCTGGACCAATATAGCAATCAGCCCCAGCATTTT CASSDLDQYSNQPQHF
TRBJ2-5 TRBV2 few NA TGTGCCAGCAATGGGCCGGTAGGGGGAGAGACCCAGTACTTC CASNGPVGGETQYF
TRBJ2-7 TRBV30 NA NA TGTGCCTGGAGTGTTGGGGTCTACGAGCAGTACTTC CAWSVGVYEQYF
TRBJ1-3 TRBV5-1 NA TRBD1 TGCGCCAGCTCAGGGACAGACGGAAACACCATATATTTT CASSGTDGNTIYF